The 5 T cell receptor beta chains in this list originate from one sample, sequenced in a study of blood T cell repertoires in COVID-19 (dated by TCRdb to about 2020). Library preparation was by the immunoSEQ multiplex PCR assay. As stored in TCRdb, this immuneACCESS dataset retains in-frame rearrangements with V and J assigned. A fraction of the clones does not appear; measured against another copy, unresolved V genes explain less than half of the discrepancy, and the remainder lacks a known reason. Here the sample has some 40,000 clones; 88% occur a single time. The top ten clonotypes cover about 4.6% of the sample. Sequenced input: peripheral blood. The source is a human donor in a cohort sampled during active COVID-19.

J is TRBJ1-2 and V is TRBV24-1, with 10 bases matching TRBD1. Germline trimming cut 10 bases from V and 2 bases from J; bases unmatched to any gene: 3. CDR1 and CDR2 from the germline V gene are KGHDR and SFDVKD. The CDR3 contains 13 residues. In DNA form, the CDR3 reads TGTGCCACGGGGACAGGGGCGAACTATGGCTACACCTTC. It is translated as CATGTGANYGYTF.

V gene TRBV5-6 combines with J gene TRBJ2-7; TRBD1 matches 9 bases. CDR1 and CDR2 from the germline V gene are SGHDT and YYEEEE. V was clipped by 3 bases and J by 6 bases; unmatched bases: 4. The CDR3 extends over 13 amino acids. The CDR3 coding sequence is TGTGCCAGCAGCTCCACGGACAGGGGCGAGCAGTACTTC. This codes for CASSSTDRGEQYF.

The chain couples TRBV4-1 to TRBJ2-7, with 11 positions matching TRBD2. Losses at the gene ends were 4 bases for V and 6 bases for J; bases not matched to a gene: 11. CDR3 length: 16 residues. Germline CDR1 reads MGHRA; CDR2 reads YSYEKL. CDR3 region: CASSPQYTSGSPEQYF. CDR3 nucleotide sequence: TGCGCCAGCAGCCCCCAGTATACTAGCGGGAGCCCCGAGCAGTACTTC.

This clone appeared once. The chain combines TRBV28 with TRBJ2-1, with D uncertain. The germline V gene encodes CDR1 MDHEN and CDR2 SYDVKM. V lost 7 bases and J 2 bases, leaving 15 bases between the germline ends. The CDR3 covers 15 residues. The CDR3 sequence is CASTILQAAYNEQFF. The CDR3 bases are TGTGCCAGCACTATCCTGCAGGCCGCCTACAATGAGCAGTTCTTC.

The V call is TRBV15, the J call TRBJ2-7; 9 bases map to TRBD1. The CDR3 has 13 residues. Germline CDR1 reads LNHNV; CDR2 reads YYDKDF (reference sequence). Losses at the gene ends were 4 bases for V and 4 bases for J; bases not matched to a gene: 2. CDR3 nucleotides: TGTGCCACCAGCACCGGGACAGGGTACGAGCAGTACTTC. It codes for CATSTGTGYEQYF.